This T cell receptor beta chain emerged from a study of CD8+CD57+ T cells in acquired aplastic anemia (dated by TCRdb to 2017 to 2018). About the full investigation: DNA extracted from sorted CD4+ and CD8+ cells had a mean of approximately 3.4 ug, with a range of roughly 0.17 to 30 ug. A CD8+CD57+ expansion meant a frequency higher than the mean frequency seen in healthy subjects.

Expansion of CD8+CD57+ cells had been shown by flow cytometry in the patients chosen for sequencing. All patients had severe acquired aplastic anemia diagnosed by International Study of Aplastic Anemia and Agranulocytosis and Camitta criteria. No therapy had been received by the patients at the time of blood sampling. In the study, sorted CD4+ and CD8+ blood T cells from patients with severe aplastic anemia and from healthy subjects underwent deep sequencing of TCR repertoires. In the USA, patient enrollment took place under clinicaltrials.gov protocols 00001620, 01623167, 00001397, 00071045, 00081523 and 00961064. Ficoll-Paque density gradient centrifugation was used to isolate peripheral blood mononuclear cells. CD4+ and CD8+ T cells were sorted by FACS or magnetic beads before DNA extraction. Genomic DNA served as template for TCR beta VDJ combination and CDR3 sequence profiling. An Illumina HiSeq 2000 was the platform used for TCR repertoire sequencing. The source study handled its data this way. Repertoire assessment relied on Simpson's diversity index, CDR3 size and DJ length profiles, and TRBV/TRBJ rearrangement plots. Whichever DNA sequence was most abundant in the deep sequencing data was defined as the immunodominant clone. CDR3 amino acid sequences were checked for sharing across subjects and were also compared against the VDJdb database and published repertoires. TCRdb trimmed the raw reads at Q25, called clones with MiXCR and kept productive beta chains. Each record represents a unique CDR3 protein, reported with the most common genes and DNA among its rows. The V and J calls here are based on TCRdb, not the publication. The table for this sample lists roughly 500,000 distinct CDR3 sequences; around a third of them were counted only once. The ten top clones hold about 0.8% of the sample.

What the authors observed across the whole study: Roughly 29 CD8+ CDR3 sequences were shared between patients and controls but appeared highly expressed in patients and within their immunodominant clones. Patients and healthy controls showed no significant difference in CD8+ Simpson's diversity (P=0.060).

The CDR3 numbers 14 residues from cysteine through phenylalanine. This entry keeps only the CDR3 DNA: 42 bases, framed from base 1. From the germline V gene, CDR1 is ENHRY and CDR2 is SYGVKD. As to this clonotype: Its antigen is unknown. Compared with germline, one end of the junction differs, possibly owing to a read error.

The specimen was sorted CD4+, CD8+, or CD8+CD57+ T cells (not recorded which) from PBMCs. This chain joins TRBV10-3 to TRBJ1-1, and 7 junctional nucleotides match TRBD1. This TCR was sampled from a human donor with aplastic anemia. The CDR3 region: CASSLTGAYTEAFF. The nucleotide sequence is given as TGTGCCAGCAGTTTAACAGGGGCATACACTGAAGCTTTCTTT.